This TCR beta chain was sequenced for a study of CD8+CD57+ T cells in acquired aplastic anemia. Findings and caveats of the study: Patients shared just under 30 CD8+ CDR3 sequences with controls.

V was pared by 0 bases and J by 6 bases, with 14 bases of the junction left unmatched. Germline V gives CDR1 MNHEY, CDR2 SVGEGT. CDR3 length equals 18 residues. Previously, flow cytometry had revealed CD8+CD57+ cell expansion in the patients chosen for sequencing. Severe acquired aplastic anemia was present in every patient. TCR beta VDJ and CDR3 were profiled, and genomic DNA was the template. A single record per CDR3 protein comes from TCRdb applying MiXCR to the reads. The sample lists under 500,000 distinct CDR3 sequences; about a third were seen once. Of note for this clonotype: Its cognate antigen is unknown.

The V call is TRBV6-2 or TRBV6-3, the J call TRBJ1-1; 9 bases are a match to TRBD1. Specimen: sorted CD4+, CD8+, or CD8+CD57+ T cells (not recorded which) from PBMCs. The sequence was collected from a human donor with aplastic anemia. DNA of the CDR3: TGTGCCAGCAGTTACTCGATTGGAAGCGGACAGGGGTCATCTGAAGCTTTCTTT. It is translated as CASSYSIGSGQGSSEAFF.